Following are 6 T cell receptor beta chains from one sample sequenced in a study of shared clonotypes between healthy human individuals. This table comes from immunoSEQ multiplex PCR, and its TCRdb copy is limited to in-frame clones, with some not included. The repertoire consists of about 340,000 clones, with more than 60% occurring once and the leading ten covering around 9.3%. Input material: memory CD4+ T cells sorted from blood. Subset reported: CD45RA-negative fraction. These receptors came from a man aged 30 to 45 in good health.

The chain carries TRBV7-3 and TRBJ1-2; no firm D call. Trimming shortened V by 8 bases and J by 8 bases, and 18 bases separated the two germline ends. Germline V gene sequence: CDR1 SGHTA, CDR2 FQGTGA. This CDR3 region has 13 residues. The CDR3 loop is CASAPTFGYGYTF. CDR3 DNA: TGTGCCAGCGCTCCGACTTTTGGGTACGGCTACACCTTC.

This clone has only a few counts. The chain uses TRBV29-1 and TRBJ2-5; D is tentatively TRBD1 or TRBD2 (5 bases each). The CDR3 contains 14 residues. Germline CDR1 reads SQVTM; CDR2 reads ANQGSEA. V was trimmed by 3 bases and J by 1 base, leaving 12 bases between them. The CDR3 DNA is TGCAGCGTTGATGGGACCGGCGGCCAAGAGACCCAGTACTTC. This translates into CSVDGTGGQETQYF.

The V gene is TRBV9, the J gene TRBJ2-6; no clear D gene. The V gene's germline CDR1 is SGDLS and CDR2 YYNGEE. The CDR3 is 16 residues long. V was pared by 2 bases and J by 1 base, with 10 bases between. Here the CDR3 reads CASSVARRSGANVLTF. The CDR3 DNA is TGTGCCAGCAGCGTGGCCCGACGGTCTGGGGCCAACGTCCTGACTTTC.

The V call is TRBV7-2, the J call TRBJ2-3; the D gene is possibly TRBD2 (5 bases). Germline loops: CDR1 SGHTA, CDR2 FQGNSA. The CDR3 loop spans 13 amino acids. Trimming left V 3 bases short and J 4 bases short, with 8 bases between. This CDR3 is CASSFGAADTQYF. In nucleotides, the CDR3 is TGTGCCAGCAGCTTTGGAGCGGCAGATACGCAGTATTTT.

V gene TRBV27 combines with J gene TRBJ2-7, with TRBD1 matching over 10 bases. There are 16 residues in the CDR3. V gave up 5 bases and J gave up 7 bases; unmatched junction bases: 14. Per the germline V gene, CDR1 is MNHEY and CDR2 is SMNVEV (reference sequence). This CDR3 reads CASSLRTGGTLWEQYF. CDR3 nucleotides: TGTGCCAGCAGTCTTAGGACAGGGGGAACACTTTGGGAGCAGTACTTC.

This chain links TRBV4-1 with TRBJ2-5, with D possibly TRBD2 on 6 matching bases. Germline-derived CDR1 and CDR2 are MGHRA and YSYEKL. The CDR3 runs 14 residues. V lost 0 bases to trimming and J lost 4 bases, with 9 bases between them. The CDR3 protein is CASSQELRGETQYF. CDR3 DNA: TGCGCCAGCAGCCAAGAATTGCGGGGAGAGACCCAGTACTTC.